This entry describes one TCR beta chain. The target antigen is unknown. Using immunoSEQ multiplex PCR, the repertoire was profiled, and TCRdb retains in-frame clones only, with some absent. The sample holds tens of thousands of clones, around 84% seen once. Every patient experienced relapse after autologous stem cell transplantation, and brentuximab vedotin exposure varied. CDR3 size: 17 residues. The germline V gene encodes CDR1 SGHVS and CDR2 FQNEAQ. V trimming: 1 base; J trimming: 0 bases; junction bases outside the gene matches: 2. This sample was taken from a study of PD-1 blockade in classical Hodgkin lymphoma. Findings and caveats of the study: Newly diagnosed patients had diversity similar to the baseline diversity of complete responders.

Here the sequenced sample was peripheral blood mononuclear cells (PBMCs), taken at baseline. The V gene is TRBV7-8, the J gene TRBJ2-1; 11 bases map to TRBD2. The sequence came from a human donor with classical Hodgkin lymphoma. The CDR3 bases are TGTGCCAGCAGCTTAGGGCTAGCGGGGGGCTCCTACAATGAGCAGTTCTTC. Translation: CASSLGLAGGSYNEQFF.